This TCR beta chain is from a study of blood T cell repertoires in COVID-19. Sequencing used immunoSEQ multiplex PCR; TCRdb keeps in-frame clones, though not all of them. The sample lists about 62,000 clones; more than 80% were seen once. There are 16 residues in the CDR3. Per the germline V gene, CDR1 is SNHLY and CDR2 is FYNNEI. Trimming removed 3 bases from V and 0 bases from J, with 15 bases in between. This clone was observed a single time. The rearrangement links TRBV2 to TRBJ2-7; perhaps TRBD1 as D (6 bases). The sequenced sample consisted of peripheral blood. The receptor comes from a woman at least 80 years old with acute or convalescent COVID-19. The CDR3 DNA sequence: TGTGCCAGCAGTGAGCCCCTAACAGGGATCTCCTACGAGCAGTACTTC. As protein: CASSEPLTGISYEQYF.